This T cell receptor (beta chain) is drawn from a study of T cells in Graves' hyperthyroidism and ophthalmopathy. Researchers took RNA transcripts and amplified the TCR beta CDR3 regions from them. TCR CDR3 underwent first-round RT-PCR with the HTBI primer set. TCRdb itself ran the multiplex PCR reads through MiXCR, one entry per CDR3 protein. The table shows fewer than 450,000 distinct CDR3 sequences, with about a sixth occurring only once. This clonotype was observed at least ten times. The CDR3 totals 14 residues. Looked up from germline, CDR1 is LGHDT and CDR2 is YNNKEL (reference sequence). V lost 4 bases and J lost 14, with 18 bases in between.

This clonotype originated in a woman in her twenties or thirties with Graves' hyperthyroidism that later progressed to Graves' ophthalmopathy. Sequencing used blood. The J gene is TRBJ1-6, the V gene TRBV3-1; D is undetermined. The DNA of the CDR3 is TGTGCCAGCAGCCCCCGTGTTGGGCCGCGGGCCCTCCACTTT. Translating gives CASSPRVGPRALHF.